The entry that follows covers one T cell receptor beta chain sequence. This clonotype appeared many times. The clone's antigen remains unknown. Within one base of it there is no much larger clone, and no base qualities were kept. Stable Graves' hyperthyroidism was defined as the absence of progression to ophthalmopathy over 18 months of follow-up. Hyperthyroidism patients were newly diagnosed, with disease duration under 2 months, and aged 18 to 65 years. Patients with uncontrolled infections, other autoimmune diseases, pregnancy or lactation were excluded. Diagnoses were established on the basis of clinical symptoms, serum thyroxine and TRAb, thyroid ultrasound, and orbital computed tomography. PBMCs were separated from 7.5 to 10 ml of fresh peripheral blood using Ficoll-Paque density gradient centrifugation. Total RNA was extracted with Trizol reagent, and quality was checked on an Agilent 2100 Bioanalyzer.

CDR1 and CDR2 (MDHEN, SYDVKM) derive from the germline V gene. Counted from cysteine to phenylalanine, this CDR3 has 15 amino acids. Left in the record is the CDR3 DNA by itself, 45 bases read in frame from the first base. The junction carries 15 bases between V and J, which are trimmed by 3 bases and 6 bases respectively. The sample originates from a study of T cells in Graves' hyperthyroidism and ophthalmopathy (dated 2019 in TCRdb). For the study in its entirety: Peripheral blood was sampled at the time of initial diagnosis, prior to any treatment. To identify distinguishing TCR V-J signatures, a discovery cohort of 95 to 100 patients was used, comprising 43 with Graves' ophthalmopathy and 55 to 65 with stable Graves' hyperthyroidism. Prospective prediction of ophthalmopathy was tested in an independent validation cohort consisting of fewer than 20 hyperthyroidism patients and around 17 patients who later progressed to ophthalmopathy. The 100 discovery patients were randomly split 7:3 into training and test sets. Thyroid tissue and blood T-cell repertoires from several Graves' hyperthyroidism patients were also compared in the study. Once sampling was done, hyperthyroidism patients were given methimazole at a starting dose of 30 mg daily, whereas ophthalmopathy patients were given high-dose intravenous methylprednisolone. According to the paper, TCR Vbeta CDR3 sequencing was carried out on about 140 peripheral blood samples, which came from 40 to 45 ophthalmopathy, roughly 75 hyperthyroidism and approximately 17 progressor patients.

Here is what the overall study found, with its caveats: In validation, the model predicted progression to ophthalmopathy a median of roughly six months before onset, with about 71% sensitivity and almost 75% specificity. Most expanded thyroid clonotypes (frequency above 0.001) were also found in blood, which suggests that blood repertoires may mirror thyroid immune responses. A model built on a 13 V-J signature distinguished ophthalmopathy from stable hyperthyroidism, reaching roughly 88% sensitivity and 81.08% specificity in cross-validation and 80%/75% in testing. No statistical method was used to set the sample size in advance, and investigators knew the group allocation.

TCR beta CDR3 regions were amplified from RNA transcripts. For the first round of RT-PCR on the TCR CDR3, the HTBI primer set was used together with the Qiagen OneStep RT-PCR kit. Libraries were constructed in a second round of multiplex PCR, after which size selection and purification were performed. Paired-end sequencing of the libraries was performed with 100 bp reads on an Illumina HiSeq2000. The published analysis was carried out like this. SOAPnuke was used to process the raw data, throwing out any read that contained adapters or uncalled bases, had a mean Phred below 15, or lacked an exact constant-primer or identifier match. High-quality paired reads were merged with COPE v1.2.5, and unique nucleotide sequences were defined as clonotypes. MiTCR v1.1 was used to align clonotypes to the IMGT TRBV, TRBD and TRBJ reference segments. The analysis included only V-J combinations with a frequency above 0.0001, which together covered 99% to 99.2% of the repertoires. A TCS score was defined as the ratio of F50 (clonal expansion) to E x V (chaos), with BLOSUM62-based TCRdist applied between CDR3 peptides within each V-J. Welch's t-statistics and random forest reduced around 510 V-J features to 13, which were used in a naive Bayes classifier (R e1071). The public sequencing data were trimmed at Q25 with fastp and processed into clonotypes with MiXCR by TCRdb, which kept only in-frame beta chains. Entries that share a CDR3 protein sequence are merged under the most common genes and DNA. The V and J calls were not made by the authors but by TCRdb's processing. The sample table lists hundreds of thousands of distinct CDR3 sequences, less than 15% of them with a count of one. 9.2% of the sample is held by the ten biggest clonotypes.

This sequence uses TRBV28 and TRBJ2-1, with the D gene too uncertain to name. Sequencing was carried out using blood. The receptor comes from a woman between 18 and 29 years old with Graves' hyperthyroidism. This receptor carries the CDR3 CASSFFGGVGNEQFF. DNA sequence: TGTGCCAGCAGTTTCTTCGGCGGAGTGGGCAATGAGCAGTTCTTC.